Listed below are T cell receptor beta chains from one sample, sequenced in a study of control samples from healthy donors and cancer patients. The data were produced by immunoSEQ multiplex PCR, yet TCRdb's version contains in-frame clones alone and is incomplete. The data contain 150,000 to 200,000 clones, about 95% of them singletons. The sample consisted of PBMCs. These TCRs come from a man between 60 and 70 years old with colorectal cancer. The CDR3 runs from the conserved cysteine through the conserved F or W. The order of the fields is clone size, V gene, D gene, J gene, CDR3 protein, CDR3 DNA. D genes are given only for firm matches. Where a row states a size, it is once, few, many or the class of an expanded clone; other rows omit it.

clone size: NA; V gene: TRBV2; D gene: TRBD1; J gene: TRBJ2-7; CDR3 protein: CASKGDRANYEQYF; CDR3 DNA: TGTGCCAGCAAGGGCGACAGGGCGAACTACGAGCAGTACTTC
clone size: NA; V gene: TRBV14; D gene: NA; J gene: TRBJ2-7; CDR3 protein: CASSQVIYEQYF; CDR3 DNA: TGTGCCAGCAGCCAAGTCATCTACGAGCAGTACTTC
clone size: NA; V gene: TRBV9; D gene: NA; J gene: TRBJ1-3; CDR3 protein: CASSAAPASGNTIYF; CDR3 DNA: TGTGCCAGCAGCGCCGCCCCTGCCTCTGGAAACACCATATATTTT
clone size: NA; V gene: TRBV24-1; D gene: TRBD1; J gene: TRBJ2-2; CDR3 protein: CATSAGTATGELFF; CDR3 DNA: TGTGCCACCAGTGCCGGGACAGCCACCGGGGAGCTGTTTTTT
clone size: NA; V gene: TRBV5-1; D gene: NA; J gene: TRBJ1-1; CDR3 protein: CASSFKSSLEAFF; CDR3 DNA: TGCGCCAGCAGCTTCAAGTCCAGCTTAGAAGCTTTCTTT
clone size: NA; V gene: TRBV28; D gene: NA; J gene: TRBJ1-1; CDR3 protein: CASRLGGGTEAFF; CDR3 DNA: TGTGCCAGTAGGCTGGGGGGGGGTACTGAAGCTTTCTTT
clone size: NA; V gene: TRBV19; D gene: TRBD2; J gene: TRBJ2-1; CDR3 protein: CASSIFAGLAANEQFF; CDR3 DNA: TGTGCCAGTAGTATTTTTGCGGGACTAGCGGCCAATGAGCAGTTCTTC
clone size: NA; V gene: TRBV18; D gene: TRBD1; J gene: TRBJ1-3; CDR3 protein: CARRDRDRGSHSTSGNTIYF; CDR3 DNA: TGTGCCAGACGGGACCGGGACAGGGGTTCCCATAGTACCTCTGGAAACACCATATATTTT
clone size: few; V gene: TRBV7-9; D gene: NA; J gene: TRBJ1-2; CDR3 protein: CASSAHLDYGYTF; CDR3 DNA: TGTGCCAGCAGCGCGCATTTGGACTATGGCTACACCTTC
clone size: NA; V gene: TRBV27; D gene: NA; J gene: TRBJ2-7; CDR3 protein: CASSSLGLNRGEQYF; CDR3 DNA: TGTGCCAGCAGTTCCCTGGGCCTCAATCGGGGCGAGCAGTACTTC
clone size: NA; V gene: TRBV13; D gene: TRBD2; J gene: TRBJ2-3; CDR3 protein: CASSLLAGGQDTQYF; CDR3 DNA: TGTGCCAGCAGCTTACTGGCGGGGGGGCAAGATACGCAGTATTTT
clone size: NA; V gene: TRBV4-3; D gene: TRBD1; J gene: TRBJ1-3; CDR3 protein: CASSQDWEGQVLF; CDR3 DNA: TGCGCCAGCAGCCAAGATTGGGAGGGACAGGTTCTTTTT
clone size: NA; V gene: TRBV24-1; D gene: NA; J gene: TRBJ2-7; CDR3 protein: CATSDPRGIEQYF; CDR3 DNA: TGTGCCACCAGTGATCCCAGGGGCATCGAGCAGTACTTC
clone size: NA; V gene: TRBV10-3; D gene: NA; J gene: TRBJ2-6; CDR3 protein: CAISESPSIDSGANVLTF; CDR3 DNA: TGTGCCATCAGTGAGTCCCCCAGCATCGACTCTGGGGCCAACGTCCTGACTTTC
clone size: NA; V gene: TRBV4-3; D gene: NA; J gene: TRBJ1-6; CDR3 protein: CASSQDSRNNSPLHF; CDR3 DNA: TGCGCCAGCAGCCAAGATAGCCGGAATAATTCACCCCTCCACTTT
clone size: NA; V gene: TRBV5-8; D gene: TRBD1; J gene: TRBJ1-5; CDR3 protein: CASSAGTGYQPQHF; CDR3 DNA: TGTGCCAGCAGCGCCGGGACAGGGTATCAGCCCCAGCATTTT
clone size: NA; V gene: TRBV25-1; D gene: NA; J gene: TRBJ2-3; CDR3 protein: CASSEFRGGKDTQYF; CDR3 DNA: TGTGCCAGCAGTGAATTCAGGGGGGGCAAAGATACGCAGTATTTT
clone size: NA; V gene: TRBV19; D gene: NA; J gene: TRBJ2-1; CDR3 protein: CASSIYGDTYNEQFF; CDR3 DNA: TGTGCCAGTAGTATATACGGGGACACCTACAATGAGCAGTTCTTC
clone size: NA; V gene: TRBV5-4; D gene: NA; J gene: TRBJ2-7; CDR3 protein: CASSPSQGIDEQYF; CDR3 DNA: TGTGCCAGCAGCCCTTCACAGGGAATTGACGAGCAGTACTTC
clone size: NA; V gene: TRBV19; D gene: NA; J gene: TRBJ1-1; CDR3 protein: CASTETEMNTEAFF; CDR3 DNA: TGTGCCAGTACCGAGACAGAAATGAACACTGAAGCTTTCTTT
clone size: NA; V gene: TRBV3-1/TRBV3-2; D gene: NA; J gene: TRBJ1-1; CDR3 protein: CASSQRQFMNTEAFF; CDR3 DNA: TGTGCCAGCAGCCAAAGACAGTTCATGAACACTGAAGCTTTCTTT
clone size: NA; V gene: TRBV9; D gene: NA; J gene: TRBJ1-2; CDR3 protein: CASSAAGARGYTF; CDR3 DNA: TGTGCCAGCAGCGCCGCCGGGGCGCGTGGCTACACCTTC
clone size: once; V gene: TRBV25-1; D gene: NA; J gene: TRBJ2-5; CDR3 protein: CASDRGETQYF; CDR3 DNA: TGTGCCAGCGATCGCGGGGAGACCCAGTACTTC
clone size: once; V gene: TRBV5-1; D gene: NA; J gene: TRBJ2-6; CDR3 protein: CASRSASGANVLTF; CDR3 DNA: TGCGCCAGCAGGTCGGCCTCTGGGGCCAACGTCCTGACTTTC
clone size: NA; V gene: TRBV24-1; D gene: TRBD1; J gene: TRBJ2-1; CDR3 protein: CATSDARTGGPSGTYNEQFF; CDR3 DNA: TGTGCCACCAGTGATGCCCGGACAGGGGGCCCCAGCGGGACCTACAATGAGCAGTTCTTC
clone size: NA; V gene: TRBV7-2; D gene: NA; J gene: TRBJ1-2; CDR3 protein: CASSLVQGANYGYTF; CDR3 DNA: TGTGCCAGCAGCTTAGTTCAGGGAGCCAACTATGGCTACACCTTC
clone size: once; V gene: TRBV6-5; D gene: NA; J gene: TRBJ1-3; CDR3 protein: CASSYSTAGNTIYF; CDR3 DNA: TGTGCCAGCAGTTACTCGACAGCAGGAAACACCATATATTTT
clone size: NA; V gene: TRBV15; D gene: NA; J gene: TRBJ2-5; CDR3 protein: CATSREQGPGETQYF; CDR3 DNA: TGTGCCACCAGCAGAGAACAGGGACCTGGGGAGACCCAGTACTTC
clone size: NA; V gene: TRBV5-8; D gene: NA; J gene: TRBJ1-2; CDR3 protein: CASSSLLTGQYGYTF; CDR3 DNA: TGTGCCAGCAGCTCGCTGTTGACAGGACAGTATGGCTACACCTTC
clone size: NA; V gene: TRBV18; D gene: NA; J gene: TRBJ1-2; CDR3 protein: CASSLTDYYGYTF; CDR3 DNA: TGTGCCAGCTCACTAACAGATTACTATGGCTACACCTTC
clone size: NA; V gene: TRBV5-1; D gene: NA; J gene: TRBJ2-6; CDR3 protein: CASSFGETAGANVLTF; CDR3 DNA: TGCGCCAGCAGCTTTGGCGAGACAGCTGGGGCCAACGTCCTGACTTTC
clone size: NA; V gene: TRBV11-2; D gene: TRBD2; J gene: TRBJ2-5; CDR3 protein: CASSFRLAGVQETQYF; CDR3 DNA: TGTGCCAGCAGCTTCCGACTAGCGGGGGTTCAAGAGACCCAGTACTTC
clone size: NA; V gene: TRBV7-9; D gene: NA; J gene: TRBJ1-4; CDR3 protein: CASSSRGGGEKLFF; CDR3 DNA: TGTGCCAGCAGCTCCAGGGGCGGTGGGGAAAAACTGTTTTTT
clone size: once; V gene: TRBV2; D gene: NA; J gene: TRBJ1-2; CDR3 protein: CASVSVGGYTF; CDR3 DNA: TGTGCCAGCGTCAGCGTAGGTGGCTACACCTTC
clone size: NA; V gene: TRBV7-9; D gene: NA; J gene: TRBJ1-1; CDR3 protein: CASSLQVLNTEAFF; CDR3 DNA: TGTGCCAGCAGCTTACAGGTCCTGAACACTGAAGCTTTCTTT
clone size: NA; V gene: TRBV30; D gene: NA; J gene: TRBJ1-2; CDR3 protein: CAWNDLKSYGYTF; CDR3 DNA: TGTGCCTGGAACGATTTAAAGAGCTATGGCTACACCTTC
clone size: NA; V gene: TRBV5-1; D gene: TRBD2; J gene: TRBJ2-3; CDR3 protein: CASSLLAGGPEGTDTQYF; CDR3 DNA: TGCGCCAGCAGCTTACTAGCGGGGGGCCCCGAGGGCACAGATACGCAGTATTTT
clone size: NA; V gene: TRBV11-2; D gene: NA; J gene: TRBJ2-2; CDR3 protein: CATTVSAVTGELFF; CDR3 DNA: TGTGCCACCACCGTCAGCGCGGTCACCGGGGAGCTGTTTTTT
clone size: NA; V gene: TRBV27; D gene: TRBD1; J gene: TRBJ2-3; CDR3 protein: CASRGQINTDTQYF; CDR3 DNA: TGTGCCAGCAGGGGACAGATAAACACAGATACGCAGTATTTT
clone size: NA; V gene: TRBV7-9; D gene: NA; J gene: TRBJ2-2; CDR3 protein: CASSLGIVVDTGELFF; CDR3 DNA: TGTGCCAGCAGCTTAGGGATTGTGGTCGACACCGGGGAGCTGTTTTTT
clone size: NA; V gene: TRBV25-1; D gene: NA; J gene: TRBJ1-2; CDR3 protein: CASSDPGVGHDGYTF; CDR3 DNA: TGTGCCAGCAGTGACCCGGGGGTAGGGCACGACGGCTACACCTTC
clone size: NA; V gene: TRBV29-1; D gene: NA; J gene: TRBJ1-2; CDR3 protein: CSVVSGPIGYTF; CDR3 DNA: TGCAGCGTTGTCTCGGGGCCGATTGGCTACACCTTC
clone size: once; V gene: TRBV14; D gene: TRBD1; J gene: TRBJ1-2; CDR3 protein: CASSQAQGWEGYTF; CDR3 DNA: TGTGCCAGCAGCCAAGCACAGGGGTGGGAAGGCTACACCTTC
clone size: NA; V gene: TRBV19; D gene: NA; J gene: TRBJ2-1; CDR3 protein: CASSPQVGSYNEQFF; CDR3 DNA: TGTGCCAGTAGTCCCCAGGTTGGCTCCTACAATGAGCAGTTCTTC
clone size: NA; V gene: TRBV25-1; D gene: NA; J gene: TRBJ1-1; CDR3 protein: CASSESSGRQRMNTEAFF; CDR3 DNA: TGTGCCAGCAGTGAATCATCAGGGCGGCAAAGGATGAACACTGAAGCTTTCTTT
clone size: NA; V gene: TRBV6-2/TRBV6-3; D gene: TRBD2; J gene: TRBJ2-7; CDR3 protein: CASSSGTSGVILYEQYF; CDR3 DNA: TGTGCCAGCAGCTCCGGGACTAGCGGGGTCATCCTCTACGAGCAGTACTTC
clone size: NA; V gene: TRBV19; D gene: NA; J gene: TRBJ1-1; CDR3 protein: CASSIPQDKNTEAFF; CDR3 DNA: TGTGCCAGTAGTATCCCTCAGGACAAGAACACTGAAGCTTTCTTT
clone size: NA; V gene: TRBV13; D gene: TRBD2; J gene: TRBJ2-3; CDR3 protein: CASSPILAGDTDTQYF; CDR3 DNA: TGTGCCAGCAGCCCAATACTAGCGGGGGACACAGATACGCAGTATTTT
clone size: NA; V gene: TRBV7-9; D gene: NA; J gene: TRBJ1-1; CDR3 protein: CASSLGSTEAFF; CDR3 DNA: TGTGCCAGCAGCTTAGGCAGCACTGAAGCTTTCTTT
clone size: NA; V gene: TRBV6-2/TRBV6-3; D gene: NA; J gene: TRBJ1-1; CDR3 protein: CASSPDLPHEAFF; CDR3 DNA: TGTGCCAGCAGCCCGGACCTACCTCATGAAGCTTTCTTT
clone size: NA; V gene: TRBV28; D gene: TRBD2; J gene: TRBJ2-3; CDR3 protein: CASSPEGLAGPTDTQYF; CDR3 DNA: TGTGCCAGCAGTCCGGAGGGACTAGCGGGGCCCACAGATACGCAGTATTTT
clone size: NA; V gene: TRBV27; D gene: NA; J gene: TRBJ1-5; CDR3 protein: CASARDRDQPQHF; CDR3 DNA: TGTGCCAGCGCTCGGGACCGCGATCAGCCCCAGCATTTT
clone size: NA; V gene: TRBV9; D gene: NA; J gene: TRBJ2-6; CDR3 protein: CASSVAGANVLTF; CDR3 DNA: TGTGCCAGCAGCGTAGCTGGGGCCAACGTCCTGACTTTC
clone size: NA; V gene: TRBV6-5; D gene: TRBD1; J gene: TRBJ2-7; CDR3 protein: CASSTGTGSYEQYF; CDR3 DNA: TGTGCCAGCAGTACGGGGACAGGCTCCTACGAGCAGTACTTC
clone size: NA; V gene: TRBV11-2; D gene: TRBD1; J gene: TRBJ1-2; CDR3 protein: CASSLRQGADIYGYTF; CDR3 DNA: TGTGCCAGCAGCCTCAGACAGGGGGCGGATATCTATGGCTACACCTTC
clone size: NA; V gene: TRBV12-3/TRBV12-4; D gene: NA; J gene: TRBJ2-5; CDR3 protein: CASSGQQETQYF; CDR3 DNA: TGTGCCAGCAGCGGGCAGCAAGAGACCCAGTACTTC
clone size: once; V gene: TRBV29-1; D gene: NA; J gene: TRBJ1-2; CDR3 protein: CSVDRRSYGYTF; CDR3 DNA: TGCAGCGTTGACCGACGGAGCTATGGCTACACCTTC
clone size: NA; V gene: TRBV4-1; D gene: NA; J gene: TRBJ2-4; CDR3 protein: CASSHAAGLLDKNIQYF; CDR3 DNA: TGCGCCAGCAGCCATGCCGCTGGACTACTCGATAAAAACATTCAGTACTTC
clone size: NA; V gene: TRBV4-2; D gene: NA; J gene: TRBJ2-5; CDR3 protein: CASSQTETQYF; CDR3 DNA: TGTGCCAGCAGCCAAACGGAGACCCAGTACTTC